A single sample gave rise to the 19 T cell receptor beta chains below, sequenced in a study of blood T cell repertoires in COVID-19. Measured with immunoSEQ multiplex PCR; TCRdb has only the in-frame clones, and not every one. The sample shows 200,000 to 250,000 clones, roughly 88% of them seen only once. The sequenced sample was peripheral blood. These receptors all come from a woman in her 40s who had recovered from COVID-19.

Only one count was recorded for this clone. The rearrangement joins TRBV12-3 or TRBV12-4 to TRBJ2-1; D possibly corresponds to TRBD1 (6 bases). Trimming cost V 6 bases and J 6 bases, with 12 bases left between them. The CDR3 extends over 13 amino acids. CDR3 in DNA: TGTGCCAGCAGCCAGGGGATCAGCAATGAGCAGTTCTTC. The encoded protein is CASSQGISNEQFF.

The CDR3 spells CASRDWRSTEAFF. The CDR3 nucleotides read TGTGCCAGCAGGGACTGGAGGAGCACTGAAGCTTTCTTT. The chain recombines TRBV6-5 with TRBJ1-1; D gene ambiguous. CDR1 and CDR2 (germline): MNHEY, SVGAGI. Trimming stripped 6 bases from V and 4 bases from J, with 12 bases between. The CDR3 has 13 residues.

The chain couples TRBV7-2 to TRBJ1-5; tentatively, D is TRBD1 (5 bases). Trimming shortened V by 2 bases and J by 2 bases, and 7 bases separated the two germline ends. Looked up from germline, CDR1 is SGHTA and CDR2 is FQGNSA. This CDR3 contains 14 residues. The CDR3 is CASSLQTGNQPQHF. CDR3 nucleotides: TGTGCCAGCAGCTTACAGACAGGCAATCAGCCCCAGCATTTT. Drawing the rest from reference TRBV7-2 and TRBJ1-5, the complete variable domain is GAGVSQSPSNKVTEKGKDVELRCDPISGHTALYWYRQSLGQGLEFLIYFQGNSAPDKSGLPSDRFSAERTGGSVSTLTIQRTQQEDSAVYLCASSLQTGNQPQHFGDGTRLSIL.

J is TRBJ2-1 and V is TRBV24-1; 9 bases are shared with TRBD2. Looked up from germline, CDR1 is KGHDR and CDR2 is SFDVKD. V lost 4 bases and J lost 7; bases outside the gene matches: 4. The CDR3 spans 14 residues. CDR3 amino acids: CATSEDLAGNEQFF. The DNA for the CDR3 is TGTGCCACCAGTGAGGACCTAGCGGGGAATGAGCAGTTCTTC.

This clone appeared once. J is TRBJ2-2 and V is TRBV5-4; 9 bases agree with TRBD1. Germline values: CDR1 SGHNT, CDR2 YYREEE (reference sequence). V shed 2 bases and J 5 bases; nucleotides not matched to a gene: 4. This CDR3 is built from 15 residues. This chain's CDR3 is CASSFRDRETGELFF. As DNA, the CDR3 is TGTGCCAGCAGCTTCCGGGACAGGGAGACCGGGGAGCTGTTTTTT.

V usage is TRBV13 and J usage is TRBJ2-5, with TRBD1 matching 7 bases. V lost 5 bases and J lost 5; bases outside the gene matches: 11. Germline values: CDR1 PRHDT, CDR2 FYEKMQ (reference sequence). There are 15 residues in the CDR3. The CDR3 sequence: CASSLHTTGMETQYF. The CDR3 DNA sequence: TGTGCCAGCAGCCTACATACGACAGGGATGGAGACCCAGTACTTC.

In nucleotides, the CDR3 is TGTGCCACCAGTGCCGACAGGAGGCTAGATACGCAGTATTTT. It yields the protein CATSADRRLDTQYF. V usage is TRBV24-1 and J usage is TRBJ2-3, with a possible D match to TRBD1 (6 bases). The CDR3 contains 14 residues. Trimming shortened V by 5 bases and J by 5 bases, and 13 bases separated the two germline ends. In germline, CDR1 is KGHDR, CDR2 SFDVKD.

V gene TRBV18 combines with J gene TRBJ1-1, with TRBD1 matching 7 bases. CDR3 length: 15 amino acids. V lost 4 bases and J lost 5; bases outside the gene matches: 10. CDR1 is KGHSH and CDR2 is LQKENI in the germline V gene. The CDR3 nucleotides are TGTGCCAGCTCACAAGTCCCAGGGGGTGGGACTGAAGCTTTCTTT. It yields the protein CASSQVPGGGTEAFF.

There are a few counts of this clone. The V gene is TRBV29-1, the J gene TRBJ1-6; D unresolved. There are 13 residues in the CDR3. V shed 7 bases and J shed 0 bases, with 7 bases lying between them. Germline CDR1 and CDR2: SQVTM and ANQGSEA. In nucleotides, the CDR3 is TGCAGCGCCACTAGCTCCTATAATTCACCCCTCCACTTT. Its protein product is CSATSSYNSPLHF.

This clone was counted only a few times. The genes are TRBV6-5 and TRBJ1-6; the match to TRBD1 covers 9 bases. Per the germline V gene, CDR1 is MNHEY and CDR2 is SVGAGI. CDR3 length equals 14 residues. Unmatched junction bases numbered 8, after V lost 10 bases and J lost 7 bases. The CDR3 is CATAGTGRNSPLHF. In DNA, the CDR3 is TGTGCCACCGCCGGGACAGGGAGAAATTCACCCCTCCACTTT.

The genes are TRBV7-2 and TRBJ1-2; the match to TRBD1 covers 8 bases. CDR3 size: 16 residues. V lost 4 bases and J lost 2; bases outside the gene matches: 9. Germline V CDR1 and CDR2: SGHTA, FQGNSA. DNA of the CDR3: TGTGCCAGCAGCTCACAACCAGGGGGCATCAACTATGGCTACACCTTC. As protein: CASSSQPGGINYGYTF.

V usage is TRBV5-1 and J usage is TRBJ2-2; 9 positions agree with TRBD1. The germline CDR1 and CDR2 sequences are SGHRS and YFSETQ. Germline trimming cut 9 bases from V and 4 bases from J; bases unmatched to any gene: 7. This CDR3 region has 14 residues. The CDR3 nucleotides are TGCGCCACCCAGAAGGGACAGGGCACCGGGGAGCTGTTTTTT. This gives the protein CATQKGQGTGELFF.

The chain recombines TRBV5-1 with TRBJ2-6; tentatively, D is TRBD1 (6 bases). This CDR3 has 17 residues. Trimming cost V 2 bases and J 0 bases, with 12 bases left between them. Germline CDR1 reads SGHRS; CDR2 reads YFSETQ. In DNA form, the CDR3 reads TGCGCCAGCAGCTTAAAGGGGGTCGACTCTGGGGCCAACGTCCTGACTTTC. It specifies CASSLKGVDSGANVLTF. The full variable domain, in which reference TRBV5-1 and TRBJ2-6 provide the parts outside the CDR3, is KAGVTQTPRYLIKTRGQQVTLSCSPISGHRSVSWYQQTPGQGLQFLFEYFSETQRNKGNFPGRFSGRQFSNSRSEMNVSTLELGDSALYLCASSLKGVDSGANVLTFGAGSRLTVL.

The rearrangement links TRBV18 to TRBJ1-1; 10 bases line up with TRBD1. CDR1 is KGHSH, CDR2 LQKENI, per germline. V lost 3 bases to trimming and J lost 8 bases; unmatched junction nucleotides: 15. This CDR3 spans 17 amino acids. The CDR3, as DNA: TGTGCCAGCTCACCGCGCCTGGGTGGGACAGGGGAAGCCGAAGCTTTCTTT. It specifies CASSPRLGGTGEAEAFF. The full variable domain, in which reference TRBV18 and TRBJ1-1 provide the parts outside the CDR3, is NAGVMQNPRHLVRRRGQEARLRCSPMKGHSHVYWYRQLPEEGLKFMVYLQKENIIDESGMPKERFSAEFPKEGPSILRIQQVVRGDSAAYFCASSPRLGGTGEAEAFFGQGTRLTVV.

V and J are TRBV14 and TRBJ2-7; TRBD1 matches at 8 bases. Germline V lookup: CDR1 SGHDN, CDR2 FVKESK. The CDR3 covers 16 residues. V was pared by 3 bases and J by 7 bases, with 14 bases of the junction left unmatched. CDR3 sequence (DNA): TGTGCCAGCAGCCAGAGGGGGACAGGCGGCAGGGGGGAGCAGTACTTC. Translating gives CASSQRGTGGRGEQYF.

V is TRBV18 and J is TRBJ2-5, with TRBD2 matching over 10 bases. Trimming cost V 4 bases and J 5 bases; bases outside gene matches: 4. In germline, CDR1 is KGHSH, CDR2 LQKENI. This CDR3 is 14 amino acids long. The CDR3 sequence is CASSRSSGGETQYF. CDR3 DNA sequence: TGTGCCAGCTCACGATCTAGCGGGGGTGAGACCCAGTACTTC.

Concerning this clone itself: Other DNA sequences of this sample code for an identical CDR3. This chain joins TRBV2 and TRBJ1-1; D unresolved. Germline CDR1 SNHLY, CDR2 FYNNEI. V was clipped by 6 bases and J by 2 bases, with 13 bases between them. The CDR3 covers 14 residues. The CDR3 is CASSELGGNTEAFF. CDR3 in DNA: TGTGCCAGCAGCGAACTGGGAGGAAACACTGAAGCTTTCTTT.

The chain employs TRBV4-3 and TRBJ2-5, with a tentative D call TRBD1 (5 bases). The V gene's germline CDR1 is LGHNA and CDR2 YSLEER. The germline V and J ends were trimmed by 2 bases and 5 bases, with 15 bases remaining between them. The CDR3 has 15 amino acids. CDR3 coding DNA: TGCGCCAGCAGCCAAATAATCGCAGGGTTGGAGACCCAGTACTTC. Translating gives CASSQIIAGLETQYF.

The chain joins TRBV12-3 or TRBV12-4 to TRBJ1-2; 8 nucleotides line up with TRBD1. The CDR3 runs 12 residues. Trimming at V came to 6 bases and at J to 4 bases, leaving 1 base not matched to a gene. The CDR3 loop is CASSRGPYGYTF. As DNA, the CDR3 is TGTGCCAGCAGCAGGGGGCCCTATGGCTACACCTTC.